Listed below are T cell receptor beta chains from one sample, sequenced in a study of cytomegalovirus exposure and HLA in healthy donors. This table comes from immunoSEQ multiplex PCR, and its TCRdb copy is limited to in-frame clones, with some not included. The profile shows around 140,000 clones, 70% of them singletons. Material: PBMCs. Receptor source: a woman aged 55-70 years in good health and CMV-seropositive. The CDR3 runs from the conserved cysteine through the conserved F or W. The D gene is left open where the match is weak. Clone size is given for some rows only: seen once, a few or many times, or a class if the clone is expanded.

cdr3_aa: CASSPGTSGLTQYF
cdr3_nt: TGCGCCAGCAGCCCCGGGACTAGCGGCCTTACGCAGTATTTT
d_call: TRBD2
clone_size: once
v_call: TRBV5-1
j_call: TRBJ2-3

cdr3_aa: CASSLRTGGPGYTF
cdr3_nt: TGTGCCAGCAGTTTACGCACAGGGGGACCCGGCTACACCTTC
d_call: TRBD1
clone_size: NA
v_call: TRBV27
j_call: TRBJ1-2

cdr3_aa: CASGDTNEKLFF
cdr3_nt: TGTGCCAGCGGGGACACGAATGAAAAACTGTTTTTT
d_call: NA
clone_size: NA
v_call: TRBV2
j_call: TRBJ1-4

cdr3_aa: CASSLGLAGIYEQYF
cdr3_nt: TGTGCCAGCAGTTTGGGACTAGCGGGGATCTACGAGCAGTACTTC
d_call: TRBD2
clone_size: few
v_call: TRBV27
j_call: TRBJ2-7

cdr3_aa: CSVVGTGSQETQYF
cdr3_nt: TGCAGCGTCGTCGGGACAGGGAGTCAAGAGACCCAGTACTTC
d_call: TRBD1
clone_size: NA
v_call: TRBV29-1
j_call: TRBJ2-5

cdr3_aa: CASSVPGTQETQYF
cdr3_nt: TGTGCCAGCAGTGTCCCGGGAACCCAAGAGACCCAGTACTTC
d_call: NA
clone_size: NA
v_call: TRBV6-1
j_call: TRBJ2-5

cdr3_aa: CATTLGVNEKLFF
cdr3_nt: TGTGCCACCACCCTGGGCGTTAATGAAAAACTGTTTTTT
d_call: NA
clone_size: NA
v_call: TRBV15
j_call: TRBJ1-4

cdr3_aa: CASGAPGRVTEAFF
cdr3_nt: TGTGCCAGCGGTGCTCCGGGCAGGGTCACTGAAGCTTTCTTT
d_call: NA
clone_size: once
v_call: TRBV6-6
j_call: TRBJ1-1

cdr3_aa: CASSDTPPYGYTF
cdr3_nt: TGTGCCAGCAGTGATACTCCACCCTATGGCTACACCTTC
d_call: NA
clone_size: NA
v_call: TRBV6-1
j_call: TRBJ1-2

cdr3_aa: CASSLWGGNQPQHF
cdr3_nt: TGTGCCAGCAGCTTATGGGGCGGCAATCAGCCCCAGCATTTT
d_call: NA
clone_size: NA
v_call: TRBV7-2
j_call: TRBJ1-5

cdr3_aa: CASSLQGHSNQPQHF
cdr3_nt: TGTGCCAGCAGTTTACAGGGCCATAGCAATCAGCCCCAGCATTTT
d_call: NA
clone_size: NA
v_call: TRBV28
j_call: TRBJ1-5

cdr3_aa: CASSLSGRPYEQYF
cdr3_nt: TGTGCCAGCAGTTTATCCGGGAGGCCCTACGAGCAGTACTTC
d_call: TRBD2
clone_size: few
v_call: TRBV28
j_call: TRBJ2-7

cdr3_aa: CSAGQTNEQFF
cdr3_nt: TGCAGTGCTGGACAGACCAATGAGCAGTTCTTC
d_call: NA
clone_size: NA
v_call: TRBV20-1
j_call: TRBJ2-1

cdr3_aa: CASSEGNSQNRAFF
cdr3_nt: TGTGCCAGCAGTGAAGGAAACTCCCAAAACAGAGCTTTCTTT
d_call: NA
clone_size: many
v_call: TRBV2
j_call: TRBJ1-1

cdr3_aa: CASSQHLAGFLETEAFF
cdr3_nt: TGCGCCAGCAGCCAACATTTGGCAGGGTTCTTGGAGACTGAAGCTTTCTTT
d_call: NA
clone_size: few
v_call: TRBV4-1
j_call: TRBJ1-1

cdr3_aa: CASVRAGSSGRNEQFF
cdr3_nt: TGTGCCAGCGTCAGGGCCGGTTCTAGCGGGAGGAATGAGCAGTTCTTC
d_call: TRBD2
clone_size: NA
v_call: TRBV28
j_call: TRBJ2-1

cdr3_aa: CAISGGGTDGYTF
cdr3_nt: TGTGCCATCAGTGGGGGGGGGACTGATGGCTACACCTTC
d_call: NA
clone_size: NA
v_call: TRBV10-3
j_call: TRBJ1-2

cdr3_aa: CAISTPGQSYEQYF
cdr3_nt: TGTGCCATCAGTACCCCGGGACAGTCCTACGAGCAGTACTTC
d_call: TRBD1
clone_size: NA
v_call: TRBV10-3
j_call: TRBJ2-7

cdr3_aa: CASSPTLWTGSLGAKNIQYF
cdr3_nt: TGTGCCAGCAGTCCGACCCTCTGGACAGGTAGCTTGGGAGCCAAAAACATTCAGTACTTC
d_call: TRBD1
clone_size: NA
v_call: TRBV27
j_call: TRBJ2-4

cdr3_aa: CAWMRRAYNEQFF
cdr3_nt: TGTGCCTGGATGAGGCGGGCTTACAATGAGCAGTTCTTC
d_call: NA
clone_size: NA
v_call: TRBV30
j_call: TRBJ2-1

cdr3_aa: CASSTQGGNTEAFF
cdr3_nt: TGCGCCAGCAGCACACAGGGGGGGAACACTGAAGCTTTCTTT
d_call: TRBD1
clone_size: few
v_call: TRBV5-1
j_call: TRBJ1-1

cdr3_aa: CASKVAGLNQPQHF
cdr3_nt: TGTGCCAGTAAGGTGGCGGGGCTCAATCAGCCCCAGCATTTT
d_call: NA
clone_size: NA
v_call: TRBV19
j_call: TRBJ1-5

cdr3_aa: CASSSGRTGANVLTF
cdr3_nt: TGTGCCAGCAGTTCAGGGCGGACTGGGGCCAACGTCCTGACTTTC
d_call: NA
clone_size: few
v_call: TRBV28
j_call: TRBJ2-6

cdr3_aa: CASSPTGGSNGYTF
cdr3_nt: TGTGCCAGCAGCCCAACAGGGGGATCAAATGGCTACACCTTC
d_call: TRBD1
clone_size: NA
v_call: TRBV11-2
j_call: TRBJ1-2

cdr3_aa: CASSLYRERTEAFF
cdr3_nt: TGTGCCAGCAGCCTTTACAGGGAGAGGACTGAAGCTTTCTTT
d_call: NA
clone_size: NA
v_call: TRBV27
j_call: TRBJ1-1

cdr3_aa: CATSVRGFSNQPQHF
cdr3_nt: TGTGCCACCAGCGTGCGGGGATTTAGCAATCAGCCCCAGCATTTT
d_call: NA
clone_size: NA
v_call: TRBV15
j_call: TRBJ1-5

cdr3_aa: CASSLPGLGYEQYF
cdr3_nt: TGTGCCAGCAGTTTACCGGGACTAGGGTACGAGCAGTACTTC
d_call: TRBD2
clone_size: NA
v_call: TRBV11-2
j_call: TRBJ2-7

cdr3_aa: CASSTGPNRGSYNEQFF
cdr3_nt: TGCGCCAGCAGCACCGGACCTAATCGGGGCTCCTACAATGAGCAGTTCTTC
d_call: NA
clone_size: NA
v_call: TRBV5-1
j_call: TRBJ2-1

cdr3_aa: CASSSAGLNHRPGNTIYF
cdr3_nt: TGTGCCAGCAGTTCCGCGGGACTGAACCATAGACCTGGAAACACCATATATTTT
d_call: NA
clone_size: few
v_call: TRBV28
j_call: TRBJ1-3

cdr3_aa: CASSSRLAGHNEQFF
cdr3_nt: TGTGCCAGCAGCTCAAGACTAGCGGGGCACAATGAGCAGTTCTTC
d_call: TRBD2
clone_size: NA
v_call: TRBV9
j_call: TRBJ2-1